Each of the 10 T cell receptor beta chains below was sequenced from the same sample in a study of blood T cell repertoires in COVID-19. Sequenced by immunoSEQ multiplex PCR; TCRdb stores in-frame clones only, minus some. Of 25,000 to 30,000 clones listed, 85% to 90% are singletons. Material for sequencing was peripheral blood. The receptors were sampled from a human donor in a cohort sampled during active COVID-19. The donor label of this sample is uncertain.

The CDR3 sequence: CASSPQATGAGELFF. Here the CDR3 DNA reads TGTGCCAGCAGCCCCCAGGCTACCGGGGCCGGGGAGCTGTTTTTT. The gene calls are TRBV6-2 or TRBV6-3 and TRBJ2-2; D might be TRBD2 (5 bases). Germline V lookup: CDR1 MNHEY, CDR2 SVGEGT. The germline V and J ends were trimmed by 6 bases and 6 bases, with 17 bases remaining between them. The CDR3 consists of 15 residues.

This chain connects TRBV9 to TRBJ2-2, with TRBD2 matching over 8 bases. With 0 bases clipped from V and 5 bases from J, the junction kept 3 bases outside the gene matches. The CDR3 has 15 amino acids. Germline assignment: CDR1 SGDLS and CDR2 YYNGEE. For the CDR3, the DNA is TGTGCCAGCAGCGTAGTGACGGGAGGGACCGGGGAGCTGTTTTTT. Amino acids: CASSVVTGGTGELFF.

The genes are TRBV24-1 and TRBJ2-2, with 14 positions matching TRBD2. The CDR3 spans 18 residues. V trimming: 4 bases; J trimming: 4 bases; junction bases outside the gene matches: 7. Germline CDR1 is KGHDR and CDR2 is SFDVKD. Here the CDR3 reads CATSERTSGRFGTGELFF. In DNA, the CDR3 is TGTGCCACCAGTGAGCGGACTAGCGGGAGGTTCGGCACCGGGGAGCTGTTTTTT.

This sequence joins TRBV6-5 and TRBJ1-3, with 7 bases identical to TRBD1. This CDR3 contains 15 residues. The germline CDR1 and CDR2 sequences are MNHEY and SVGAGI. V shed 5 bases, J shed 8 bases, and the junction held 12 bases outside the gene matches. The CDR3 spells CASSPGTADLHTIYF. CDR3 bases: TGTGCCAGCAGTCCCGGGACAGCCGATCTGCACACCATATATTTT.

V and J are TRBV30 and TRBJ1-1, with D possibly matching TRBD1 (5 bases). The CDR3 covers 19 residues. Germline-derived CDR1 and CDR2 are GTSNPN and SVGIG (reference sequence). Trimming shortened V by 1 base and J by 10 bases, and 34 bases separated the two germline ends. The CDR3 nucleotides read TGTGCCTGGAGTGCCCGTGATGGGGACTCATCTTTGCTTTCGGTGGGAGCTTTCTTT. The encoded protein is CAWSARDGDSSLLSVGAFF.

This chain connects TRBV5-1 to TRBJ1-1; D not certain. Between the trimmed V and J ends, which lost 2 bases and 4 bases, there was a span of 15 bases. The CDR3 spans 15 residues. The germline V gene has CDR1 SGHRS and CDR2 YFSETQ. CDR3 amino acids: CASSFRAGTSTEAFF. The DNA of the CDR3 is TGCGCCAGCAGCTTTCGGGCGGGAACGAGCACTGAAGCTTTCTTT. Using reference TRBV5-1 and TRBJ1-1 for the parts outside the CDR3, the full variable domain is KAGVTQTPRYLIKTRGQQVTLSCSPISGHRSVSWYQQTPGQGLQFLFEYFSETQRNKGNFPGRFSGRQFSNSRSEMNVSTLELGDSALYLCASSFRAGTSTEAFFGQGTRLTVV.

This clone was detected once. The chain links TRBV15 to TRBJ1-2; possibly TRBD1 for D (5 bases). With 1 base removed from V and 0 bases from J, the gap between germline ends came to 12 bases. The CDR3 has 16 amino acids. From germline, CDR1 is LNHNV and CDR2 YYDKDF (reference sequence). For the CDR3, the DNA is TGTGCCACCAGCAGAGTTGCAGCGACAGCTAACTATGGCTACACCTTC. This encodes CATSRVAATANYGYTF.

The chain is built from TRBV18 and TRBJ2-7; TRBD1 aligns across 7 bases. Germline values: CDR1 KGHSH, CDR2 LQKENI. This CDR3 region has 14 residues. V trimming: 6 bases; J trimming: 2 bases; junction bases outside the gene matches: 7. CDR3 bases: TGTGCCAGCTCGGCCGGGACAGTCGCCTACGAGCAGTACTTC. Protein: CASSAGTVAYEQYF.

The V gene is TRBV10-3, the J gene TRBJ2-7; 7 positions agree with TRBD1. The CDR3 spans 14 residues. The trim removed 0 bases at V and 7 bases at J, leaving 6 bases unmatched. CDR1 is ENHRY and CDR2 is SYGVKD in the germline V gene. CDR3: CAISESTGQWEQYF. The CDR3 DNA reads TGTGCCATCAGTGAGTCGACAGGGCAGTGGGAGCAGTACTTC.

This chain connects TRBV28 to TRBJ1-1; 12 bases agree with TRBD1. Germline V gene data show CDR1 as MDHEN and CDR2 as SYDVKM. The CDR3 runs 16 residues. The ends lost 4 bases at V and 5 bases at J; junction bases unmatched: 8. CDR3 nucleotides: TGTGCCAGCAGTTCCACCGGGACAGGGGGCTATACTGAAGCTTTCTTT. Translation gives CASSSTGTGGYTEAFF.